This is a list of T cell receptor beta chains from one sample in a study of blood T cells in healthy people across ages. Using its own MiXCR run on the 5' RACE reads, TCRdb lists one record per CDR3 protein. Altogether around 1,000,000 distinct CDR3 sequences are present, around two fifths being singletons, with the ten largest covering over 10%. Sequencing was performed on blood. These receptors originate from a man younger than 35 in good health. Each CDR3 is given without its conserved first and last residue.

v_call,cdr3_aa
TRBV7-2,ASSPGHSLRGEQF
TRBV6-5,ASSYRTIYNEQF
TRBV7-2,ASSISERGSPLH
TRBV27,ASSVRQSYEQY
TRBV6-2/TRBV6-3,ASGAFVSYEQY
TRBV4-3,ASSQGRGAVYGYT
TRBV29-1,SVEKGLFPRGTEAF
TRBV4-1,ASSTNFGGSYEQY
TRBV3-1,ASSQDEGLNLYGYT
TRBV20-1,GTGTSGGDTTDTQY
TRBV2,ASSEEGGIGQPQH
TRBV20-1,SARDWDRGHLRDYGYT
TRBV5-1,ASSLDSGSGELF
TRBV20-1,SASSQLPANTEAF
TRBV6-2/TRBV6-3,ASGAGGGYNEQF
TRBV7-2,ASINYPSDTQY
TRBV7-2,ASSFNPQSTDTQY
TRBV5-1,ASSFAGGEPQH